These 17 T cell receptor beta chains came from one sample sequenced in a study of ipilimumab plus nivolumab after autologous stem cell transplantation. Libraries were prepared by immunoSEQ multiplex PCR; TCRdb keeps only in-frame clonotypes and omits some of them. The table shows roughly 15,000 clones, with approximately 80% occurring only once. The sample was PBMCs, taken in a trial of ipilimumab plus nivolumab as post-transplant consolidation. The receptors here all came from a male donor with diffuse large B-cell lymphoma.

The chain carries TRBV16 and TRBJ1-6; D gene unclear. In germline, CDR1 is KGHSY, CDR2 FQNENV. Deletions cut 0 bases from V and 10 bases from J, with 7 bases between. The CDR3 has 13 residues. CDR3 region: CASSQSQSSPLHF. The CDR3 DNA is TGTGCCAGCAGCCAATCTCAGAGCTCACCCCTCCACTTT.

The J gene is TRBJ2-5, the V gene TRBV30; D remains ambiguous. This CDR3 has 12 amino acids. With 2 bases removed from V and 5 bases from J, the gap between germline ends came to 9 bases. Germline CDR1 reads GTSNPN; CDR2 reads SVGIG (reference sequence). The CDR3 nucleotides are TGTGCCTGGAGTTCCCGTGGGGAGACCCAGTACTTC. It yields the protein CAWSSRGETQYF.

This CDR3 is CASSPGIGQPQHF. The CDR3 region has the DNA TGTGCCAGCTCACCAGGAATCGGTCAGCCCCAGCATTTT. The chain combines TRBV18 with TRBJ1-5; unclear D gene. V lost 2 bases, J lost 6 bases, and 8 bases lay in between. CDR1 and CDR2 (germline): KGHSH, LQKENI. The CDR3 length is 13 residues.

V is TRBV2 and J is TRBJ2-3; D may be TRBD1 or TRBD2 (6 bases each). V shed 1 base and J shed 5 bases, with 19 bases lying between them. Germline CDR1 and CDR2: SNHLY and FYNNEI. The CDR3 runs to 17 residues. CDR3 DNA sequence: TGTGCCAGCAGTGAAGTGGGTGGGGGGACAATGGAAGATACGCAGTATTTT. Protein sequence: CASSEVGGGTMEDTQYF.

The CDR3 bases are TGCGCCAGCAGCCTTGTAAATAGCGGGATCTACGAGCAGTACTTC. Amino acids: CASSLVNSGIYEQYF. The chain carries TRBV5-1 and TRBJ2-7; 8 bases align to TRBD2. The CDR3 covers 15 residues. The germline CDR1 and CDR2 sequences are SGHRS and YFSETQ. The J segment lost 3 bases and the V segment lost 4 bases, leaving 9 bases of the junction unmatched.

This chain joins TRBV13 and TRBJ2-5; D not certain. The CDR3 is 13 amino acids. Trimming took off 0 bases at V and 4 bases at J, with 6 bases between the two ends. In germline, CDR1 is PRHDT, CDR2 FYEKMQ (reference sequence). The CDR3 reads CASSLGVGETQYF. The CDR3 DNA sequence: TGTGCCAGCAGCTTAGGGGTCGGAGAGACCCAGTACTTC.

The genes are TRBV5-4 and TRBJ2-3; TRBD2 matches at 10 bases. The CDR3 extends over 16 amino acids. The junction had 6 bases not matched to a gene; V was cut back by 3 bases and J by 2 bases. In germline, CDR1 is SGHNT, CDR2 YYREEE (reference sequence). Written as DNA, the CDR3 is TGTGCCAGCAGCTCAAGGACTAGCGGAAACACAGATACGCAGTATTTT. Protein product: CASSSRTSGNTDTQYF.

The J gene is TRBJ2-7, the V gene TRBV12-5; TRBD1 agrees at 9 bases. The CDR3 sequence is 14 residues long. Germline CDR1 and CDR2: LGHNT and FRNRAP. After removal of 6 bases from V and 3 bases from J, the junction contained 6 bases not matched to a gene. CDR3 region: CASGPQGAFYEQYF. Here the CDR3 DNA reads TGTGCTAGTGGACCACAGGGGGCATTCTACGAGCAGTACTTC.

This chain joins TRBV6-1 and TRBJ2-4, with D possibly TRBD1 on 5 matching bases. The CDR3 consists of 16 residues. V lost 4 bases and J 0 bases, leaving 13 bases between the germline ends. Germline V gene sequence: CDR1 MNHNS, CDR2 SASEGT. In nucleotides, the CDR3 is TGTGCCAGCAGTGTTGGCAGCCAGGGAGCCAAAAACATTCAGTACTTC. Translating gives CASSVGSQGAKNIQYF.

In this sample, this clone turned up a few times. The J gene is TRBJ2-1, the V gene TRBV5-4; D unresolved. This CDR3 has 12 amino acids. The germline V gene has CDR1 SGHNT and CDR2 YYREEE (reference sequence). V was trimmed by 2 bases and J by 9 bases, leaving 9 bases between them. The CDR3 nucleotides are TGTGCCAGCAGCTTTTACGTAGGTGAGCAGTTCTTC. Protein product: CASSFYVGEQFF.

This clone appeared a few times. The CDR3 DNA reads TGTGCCATCAGCAGTACCAATGAGCAGTTCTTC. Its protein product is CAISSTNEQFF. The genes are TRBV10-3 and TRBJ2-1; no clear D. Trimming took off 6 bases at V and 6 bases at J, with 6 bases between the two ends. In germline, CDR1 is ENHRY, CDR2 SYGVKD. There are 11 residues in the CDR3.

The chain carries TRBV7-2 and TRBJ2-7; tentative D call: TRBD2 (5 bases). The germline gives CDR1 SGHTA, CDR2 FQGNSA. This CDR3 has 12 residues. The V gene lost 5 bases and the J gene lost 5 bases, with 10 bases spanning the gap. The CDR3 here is CASSGGSDEQYF. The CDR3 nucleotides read TGTGCCAGCAGCGGAGGCTCAGACGAGCAGTACTTC.

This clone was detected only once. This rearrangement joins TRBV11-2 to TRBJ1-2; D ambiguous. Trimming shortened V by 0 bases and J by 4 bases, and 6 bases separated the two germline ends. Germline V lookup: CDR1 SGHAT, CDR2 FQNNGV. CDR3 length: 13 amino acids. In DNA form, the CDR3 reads TGTGCCAGCAGCTTAGAAAAGGGCTATGGCTACACCTTC. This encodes CASSLEKGYGYTF.

DNA of the CDR3: TGTGCCAGCAGCTTAGCGCTAAGCGACGGCGAGCAGTACTTC. It codes for CASSLALSDGEQYF. The chain joins TRBV7-9 to TRBJ2-7; no reliable D call. With 0 bases removed from V and 6 bases from J, the gap between germline ends came to 12 bases. Germline loops: CDR1 SEHNR, CDR2 FQNEAQ (reference sequence). This CDR3 region has 14 residues. The entire variable domain, with the rest obtained from reference TRBV7-9 and TRBJ2-7, is as follows: DTGVSQNPRHKITKRGQNVTFRCDPISEHNRLYWYRQTLGQGPEFLTYFQNEAQLEKSRLLSDRFSAERPKGSFSTLEIQRTEQGDSAMYLCASSLALSDGEQYFGPGTRLTVT.

CDR3 DNA sequence: TGTGCCTCCAGACCACCAACCCGGGATACGCAGTATTTT. It is translated as CASRPPTRDTQYF. The chain links TRBV6-5 to TRBJ2-3; D is uncertain. Germline lookup yields CDR1 MNHEY and CDR2 SVGAGI. The V end was cut by 11 bases, the J end by 6 bases, with 18 bases between. CDR3 size: 13 residues.

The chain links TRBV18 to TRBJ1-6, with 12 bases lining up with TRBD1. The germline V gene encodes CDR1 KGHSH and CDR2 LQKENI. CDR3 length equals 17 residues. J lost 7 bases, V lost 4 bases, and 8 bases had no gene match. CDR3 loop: CASSRTGTGGPNSPLHF. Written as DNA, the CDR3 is TGTGCCAGCTCACGTACCGGGACAGGGGGCCCGAATTCACCCCTCCACTTT.

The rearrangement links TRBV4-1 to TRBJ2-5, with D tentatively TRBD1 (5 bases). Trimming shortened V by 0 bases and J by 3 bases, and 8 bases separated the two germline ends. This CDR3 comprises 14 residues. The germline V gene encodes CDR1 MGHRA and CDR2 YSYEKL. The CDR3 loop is CASSQDSREETQYF. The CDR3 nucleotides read TGCGCCAGCAGCCAAGATAGCAGGGAAGAGACCCAGTACTTC.